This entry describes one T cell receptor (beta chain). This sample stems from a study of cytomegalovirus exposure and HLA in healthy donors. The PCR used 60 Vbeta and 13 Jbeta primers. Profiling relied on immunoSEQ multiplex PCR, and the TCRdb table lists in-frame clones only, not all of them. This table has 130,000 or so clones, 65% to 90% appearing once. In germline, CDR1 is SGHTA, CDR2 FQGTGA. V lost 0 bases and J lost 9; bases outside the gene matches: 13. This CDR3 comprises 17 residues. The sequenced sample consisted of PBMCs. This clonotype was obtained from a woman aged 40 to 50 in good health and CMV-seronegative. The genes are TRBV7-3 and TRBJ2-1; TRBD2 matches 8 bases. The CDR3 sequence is CASSLTPSEIAGPEQFF. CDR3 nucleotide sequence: TGTGCCAGCAGCTTAACCCCCTCGGAAATAGCGGGACCTGAGCAGTTCTTC.